This entry concerns a single T cell receptor beta chain. Produced via immunoSEQ multiplex PCR; TCRdb's table is partial and in-frame only. The sample lists about 140,000 clones; more than 90% were seen once. The sample comes from a study of T cell responses to AZD1222 COVID-19 vaccine. Looked up from germline, CDR1 is SGHAT and CDR2 is FQNNGV. The CDR3 spans 17 residues. V was trimmed by 0 bases and J by 7 bases, leaving 19 bases between them. Sequenced material: peripheral blood, taken on day 0 of AZD1222 vaccination. The chain is built from TRBV11-2 and TRBJ2-1, with D tentatively TRBD1 (7 bases). The sequence was obtained from an adult in good health. The CDR3 coding sequence is TGTGCCAGCAGCTTAGATGTGGAGGGGGCGCCCCGGAATGAGCAGTTCTTC. It specifies CASSLDVEGAPRNEQFF.